One and the same sample provided the 2 T cell receptor beta chains below, sequenced in a study of blood T cell repertoires in COVID-19. Only in-frame clones appear in the TCRdb table, and some are missing; sequencing was by immunoSEQ multiplex PCR. The data contain some 150,000 clones, roughly 84% of them singletons. The sample comprised peripheral blood. The receptor set was obtained from a human donor with acute or convalescent COVID-19. The donor label of this sample is uncertain.

This clone was counted a few times. The V gene is TRBV29-1, the J gene TRBJ2-3, with D unresolved. Trimming cost V 5 bases and J 1 base, with 7 bases left between them. Germline V gene lookup returns CDR1 SQVTM and CDR2 ANQGSEA. This CDR3 spans 12 amino acids. The CDR3 loop reads CSVKSGTDTQYF. The CDR3 bases are TGCAGCGTTAAAAGCGGCACAGATACGCAGTATTTT.

The rearrangement links TRBV4-2 to TRBJ2-1; 11 bases are shared with TRBD2. The V gene end was trimmed by 0 bases and the J gene end by 6 bases; junction bases not matched to a gene: 7. Germline V gene sequence: CDR1 LGHNA, CDR2 YNFKEQ. CDR3 size: 17 residues. The CDR3 DNA reads TGTGCCAGCAGCCAAGATTATGGGACTAGCGGTCTCAATGAGCAGTTCTTC. It specifies CASSQDYGTSGLNEQFF.